The clone carrying this TCR beta chain turned up a few times. These data originate in a study of blood T cells in healthy people across ages. The germline gives CDR1 LGHNA, CDR2 YSLEER. V was trimmed by 1 base and J by 0 bases, leaving 6 bases between them. The CDR3 extends over 15 amino acids. Next came a second PCR, run for about 6 to 11 cycles, which used a sample-barcoded 5' primer along with a J-beta primer mix. Every single cDNA molecule received a tag from a template-switch adaptor with 12 random nucleotides. From the 5' RACE reads, TCRdb called clonotypes with MiXCR, one entry per CDR3 protein. The data hold about 1.5 million distinct CDR3 sequences, with around 40% observed a single time.

Input material: blood. The clonotype was recovered from a woman aged 18-29 years in good health. The chain recombines TRBV4-3 with TRBJ1-4, with no clear D. The CDR3 region is CASSQGQATNEKLFF. For the CDR3, the DNA is TGCGCCAGCAGCCAAGGTCAGGCAACTAATGAAAAACTGTTTTTT.